What follows are 32 T cell receptor beta chains derived from one specimen sequenced in a study of T cell changes during pregnancy in multiple sclerosis. Using immunoSEQ multiplex PCR, the repertoire was profiled, and TCRdb retains in-frame clones only, with some absent. Among 39,000 or so clones listed, 90% were seen once. The sample here was CD8+ T cells from peripheral blood mononuclear cells, taken in the first trimester of pregnancy. The receptor set was obtained from a female donor with multiple sclerosis, enrolled in a pregnancy study.

The rearrangement links TRBV4-3 to TRBJ1-1; D not certain. The V end was cut by 1 base, the J end by 0 bases, with 9 bases between. Germline CDR1 is LGHNA and CDR2 is YSLEER. The CDR3 spans 15 residues. In DNA form, the CDR3 reads TGCGCCAGCAGCCAAGTCCCGGGGATGAACACTGAAGCTTTCTTT. Amino acids: CASSQVPGMNTEAFF.

Sample share makes this clone medium-sized. Here the CDR3 DNA reads TGTGCCAGCAGCAAGACAGGATACTCTGGGGCCAACGTCCTGACTTTC. This translates into CASSKTGYSGANVLTF. The rearrangement uses TRBV6-4 and TRBJ2-6; tentative D call: TRBD1 (6 bases). The CDR3 spans 16 residues. The germline gives CDR1 MRHNA, CDR2 SNTAGT. The ends were cut back, 6 bases at V and 0 bases at J, with 12 bases in the middle.

The V and J genes are TRBV4-3 and TRBJ1-2; D is undetermined. V was clipped by 0 bases and J by 8 bases, with 4 bases between them. The CDR3 sequence is 11 residues long. Germline V gives CDR1 LGHNA, CDR2 YSLEER. CDR3 loop: CASSQERGYTF. For the CDR3, the DNA is TGCGCCAGCAGCCAAGAACGGGGCTACACCTTC.

The chain joins TRBV7-9 to TRBJ1-2; D uncertain. Germline V gives CDR1 SEHNR, CDR2 FQNEAQ (reference sequence). This CDR3 is 13 amino acids long. V lost 3 bases and J 4 bases, leaving 9 bases between the germline ends. CDR3 bases: TGTGCCAGCAGCTTGTCGCACTCCTATGGCTACACCTTC. Its protein product is CASSLSHSYGYTF.

The chain joins TRBV13 to TRBJ2-7, with D possibly matching TRBD1 (6 bases). From germline, CDR1 is PRHDT and CDR2 FYEKMQ (reference sequence). CDR3 length: 14 amino acids. V lost 2 bases and J lost 2, with 10 bases in between. CDR3 nucleotides: TGTGCCAGCAGCTTACAGACAGGTGCCTACGAGCAGTACTTC. This sequence encodes CASSLQTGAYEQYF.

The V gene is TRBV27, the J gene TRBJ1-2, with 8 bases fitting TRBD1. The V gene's germline CDR1 is MNHEY and CDR2 SMNVEV (reference sequence). The V and J ends lost 5 bases and 2 bases, in that order; junction bases with no gene match: 19. The CDR3 is 19 residues long. This chain's CDR3 is CASSPMTGARHLDNYGYTF. The CDR3 nucleotides read TGTGCCAGCAGTCCTATGACAGGGGCAAGACACCTAGACAACTATGGCTACACCTTC.

This chain joins TRBV29-1 and TRBJ1-1, with D unresolved. Between the trimmed V and J ends, which lost 8 bases and 8 bases, there was a span of 18 bases. This CDR3 contains 12 residues. Germline assignment: CDR1 SQVTM and CDR2 ANQGSEA. For the CDR3, the DNA is TGCAGCATTCCCGTCCTAACCCAAGAAGCTTTCTTT. Its protein is CSIPVLTQEAFF.

V is TRBV7-8 and J is TRBJ2-2, with 7 bases that match TRBD2. The germline CDR1 and CDR2 sequences are SGHVS and FQNEAQ. The length of the CDR3 is 12 residues. Unmatched junction bases numbered 5, after V lost 6 bases and J lost 10 bases. This chain's CDR3 is CASRSGGEELFF. CDR3 DNA: TGTGCCAGCAGGTCGGGGGGTGAGGAGCTGTTTTTT.

V and J are TRBV2 and TRBJ2-5, with 10 bases aligning to TRBD2. Germline loops: CDR1 SNHLY, CDR2 FYNNEI. The CDR3 has 13 residues. Trimming cost V 7 bases and J 5 bases; bases outside gene matches: 4. The CDR3 reads CASKAGGPETQYF. CDR3 DNA: TGTGCCAGCAAAGCGGGGGGGCCGGAGACCCAGTACTTC.

This chain connects TRBV19 to TRBJ2-7, with 7 bases aligning to TRBD1. Per germline, CDR1 LNHDA and CDR2 SQIVND (reference sequence). This CDR3 has 12 amino acids. The trim removed 5 bases at V and 4 bases at J, leaving 2 bases unmatched. The CDR3 sequence: CASSPGGYEQYF. Written as DNA, the CDR3 is TGTGCCAGTAGTCCAGGGGGTTACGAGCAGTACTTC.

CDR3: CASSTTEGQGIGYGYTF. CDR3 DNA sequence: TGTGCCAGCAGCACAACTGAGGGACAGGGGATTGGGTATGGCTACACCTTC. The rearrangement joins TRBV9 to TRBJ1-2; 10 bases agree with TRBD1. Trimming cost V 4 bases and J 5 bases; bases outside gene matches: 14. The CDR3 sequence is 17 residues long. The germline V gene encodes CDR1 SGDLS and CDR2 YYNGEE.

The V gene is TRBV2, the J gene TRBJ2-3; 14 nucleotides align to TRBD2. This CDR3 has 17 amino acids. Germline assignment: CDR1 SNHLY and CDR2 FYNNEI. The CDR3 loop reads CGRGSTSGRAMSDTQYF. CDR3 nucleotides: TGTGGGAGGGGGTCGACTAGCGGGAGGGCCATGTCAGATACGCAGTATTTT.

This clone appeared a single time. The chain uses TRBV5-4 and TRBJ2-7; 12 bases map to TRBD2. The CDR3 runs 16 residues. CDR1 is SGHNT, CDR2 YYREEE, per germline (reference sequence). Trimming at V came to 4 bases and at J to 2 bases, leaving 7 bases not matched to a gene. The CDR3 coding sequence is TGTGCCAGCAGCCCCTCTAGCGGGAGGGCCACCTACGAGCAGTACTTC. Translated, it gives CASSPSSGRATYEQYF.

This chain joins TRBV6-6 and TRBJ2-1, with 11 bases lining up with TRBD2. Trimming at V came to 4 bases and at J to 9 bases, leaving 5 bases not matched to a gene. The germline V gene has CDR1 MNHNY and CDR2 SVGAGI (reference sequence). The CDR3 is made up of 14 amino acids. CDR3 sequence: CASSLAGGGGEQFF. The CDR3 nucleotides read TGTGCCAGCAGTTTAGCGGGGGGGGGCGGTGAGCAGTTCTTC.

This rearrangement joins TRBV5-6 to TRBJ1-4; D gene uncertain. V gave up 0 bases and J gave up 0 bases, with 12 bases separating them. The CDR3 totals 17 residues. Germline V gene lookup returns CDR1 SGHDT and CDR2 YYEEEE. The CDR3 DNA reads TGTGCCAGCAGCTTGGCCACCAAAACTTCAACTAATGAAAAACTGTTTTTT. This translates into CASSLATKTSTNEKLFF. Variable domain in full (rest from reference TRBV5-6 and TRBJ1-4): DAGVTQSPTHLIKTRGQQVTLRCSPKSGHDTVSWYQQALGQGPQFIFQYYEEEERQRGNFPDRFSGHQFPNYSSELNVNALLLGDSALYLCASSLATKTSTNEKLFFGSGTQLSVL.

The chain recombines TRBV19 with TRBJ1-6; a possible D gene is TRBD1 (6 bases). CDR1 and CDR2 (germline): LNHDA, SQIVND (reference sequence). Trimming took off 6 bases at V and 7 bases at J, with 13 bases between the two ends. The CDR3 extends over 14 amino acids. CDR3 protein: CASSQQGANSPLHF. The CDR3 DNA is TGTGCCAGTAGCCAACAGGGCGCAAATTCACCCCTCCACTTT. The full variable domain, rest sourced from reference TRBV19 and TRBJ1-6, is DGGITQSPKYLFRKEGQNVTLSCEQNLNHDAMYWYRQDPGQGLRLIYYSQIVNDFQKGDIAEGYSVSREKKESFPLTVTSAQKNPTAFYLCASSQQGANSPLHFGNGTRLTVT.

The rearrangement links TRBV5-6 to TRBJ2-5; D not certain. Trimming removed 0 bases from V and 6 bases from J, with 12 bases in between. The CDR3 length is 14 residues. From germline, CDR1 is SGHDT and CDR2 YYEEEE. The CDR3 DNA follows: TGTGCCAGCAGCTTGGCTATCGGGTCCAAGACCCAGTACTTC. Translated: CASSLAIGSKTQYF.

The chain employs TRBV7-9 and TRBJ1-5, with D maybe TRBD1 (6 bases). V shed 10 bases and J shed 5 bases, with 15 bases lying between them. CDR1 is SEHNR, CDR2 FQNEAQ, per germline (reference sequence). The CDR3 loop spans 13 amino acids. CDR3 nucleotides: TGTGCCATCTCAAAAGGGGGTCATCAGCCCCAGCATTTT. This gives the protein CAISKGGHQPQHF.

V and J are TRBV27 and TRBJ1-1; no clear D gene. Germline V CDR1 and CDR2: MNHEY, SMNVEV (reference sequence). Trimming stripped 5 bases from V and 4 bases from J, with 14 bases between. The CDR3 extends over 14 amino acids. The CDR3 protein is CASSAHRGGTEAFF. The CDR3, as DNA: TGTGCCAGCAGTGCCCACAGAGGAGGCACTGAAGCTTTCTTT.

The rearrangement uses TRBV19 and TRBJ1-3, with 9 bases identical to TRBD1. CDR3 length equals 14 residues. V lost 7 bases to trimming and J lost 3 bases; unmatched junction nucleotides: 4. Germline lookup yields CDR1 LNHDA and CDR2 SQIVND (reference sequence). The chain's CDR3 is CASKGTGFGNTIYF. CDR3 DNA sequence: TGTGCCAGTAAGGGGACAGGGTTTGGAAACACCATATATTTT.

This chain joins TRBV7-8 and TRBJ2-5; TRBD1 agrees at 7 bases. The CDR3 is 16 amino acids. V shed 5 bases, J shed 2 bases, and the junction held 11 bases outside the gene matches. Germline V CDR1 and CDR2: SGHVS, FQNEAQ. CDR3 protein: CASSVFPGQTQETQYF. For the CDR3, the DNA is TGTGCCAGCAGCGTTTTCCCGGGACAGACACAAGAGACCCAGTACTTC.

In its sample, this clone was seen once. The rearrangement links TRBV5-6 to TRBJ1-5; 8 nucleotides match TRBD1. The CDR3 sequence is 15 residues long. Germline CDR1 is SGHDT and CDR2 is YYEEEE. V lost 2 bases, J lost 4 bases, and 5 bases stayed unmatched. The CDR3 DNA is TGTGCCAGCAGCTTCGGGACAGGCGGAAATCAGCCCCAGCATTTT. Residues: CASSFGTGGNQPQHF.

The V gene is TRBV10-3, the J gene TRBJ1-1; D unclear. Germline CDR1 reads ENHRY; CDR2 reads SYGVKD. Trimming cost V 0 bases and J 0 bases, with 14 bases left between them. The CDR3 has 17 amino acids. The CDR3 region has the DNA TGTGCCATCAGTGAGTCGATCACGGGTTATATGAACACTGAAGCTTTCTTT. Residues: CAISESITGYMNTEAFF.

The genes are TRBV5-4 and TRBJ2-7; a possible D gene is TRBD1 (5 bases). The CDR3 is made up of 13 amino acids. Germline CDR1 reads SGHNT; CDR2 reads YYREEE (reference sequence). V was clipped by 2 bases and J by 3 bases, with 9 bases between them. This CDR3 reads CASSFDSFYEQYF. The CDR3, as DNA: TGTGCCAGCAGCTTCGACAGCTTCTACGAGCAGTACTTC.

The V gene is TRBV18, the J gene TRBJ1-2; no reliable D call. Germline V CDR1 and CDR2: KGHSH, LQKENI. This CDR3 comprises 14 residues. Trimming pared 2 bases from V and 4 bases from J, leaving 11 bases between. As DNA, the CDR3 is TGTGCCAGCTCACCAGATACTGGTGGCTATGGCTACACCTTC. Translated: CASSPDTGGYGYTF. Drawing the rest from reference TRBV18 and TRBJ1-2, the complete variable domain is NAGVMQNPRHLVRRRGQEARLRCSPMKGHSHVYWYRQLPEEGLKFMVYLQKENIIDESGMPKERFSAEFPKEGPSILRIQQVVRGDSAAYFCASSPDTGGYGYTFGSGTRLTVV.

This chain joins TRBV4-2 and TRBJ2-7; 12 bases are shared with TRBD1. CDR3 length equals 16 residues. Germline values: CDR1 LGHNA, CDR2 YNFKEQ. Trimming at V came to 2 bases and at J to 5 bases, leaving 7 bases not matched to a gene. The CDR3: CASSQPPGQGADEQYF. In nucleotides, the CDR3 is TGTGCCAGCAGCCAACCGCCGGGACAGGGGGCGGACGAGCAGTACTTC.

This clone has a single count. The rearrangement joins TRBV7-7 to TRBJ2-1; D is unclear. Per germline, CDR1 SSHAT and CDR2 FNYEAQ (reference sequence). This CDR3 is built from 13 residues. Trimming pared 0 bases from V and 5 bases from J, leaving 5 bases between. CDR3 sequence: CASSLAPNNEQFF. The DNA of the CDR3 is TGTGCCAGCAGCTTAGCCCCAAACAATGAGCAGTTCTTC.

This chain joins TRBV11-2 and TRBJ1-5; no reliable D call. The CDR3 covers 13 residues. CDR1 SGHAT and CDR2 FQNNGV come from the germline V gene. Trimming took off 3 bases at V and 7 bases at J, with 10 bases between the two ends. The CDR3 loop is CASSFWEGQPQHF. As DNA, the CDR3 is TGTGCCAGCAGCTTTTGGGAGGGCCAGCCCCAGCATTTT.

The DNA of the CDR3 is TGTGCCAGCAGTCCCCTATCTTCGCAGGGTGTAACTGAAGCTTTCTTT. Residues: CASSPLSSQGVTEAFF. The chain links TRBV27 to TRBJ1-1, with D possibly TRBD1 on 5 matching bases. Trimming removed 5 bases from V and 5 bases from J, with 21 bases in between. Germline CDR1 and CDR2: MNHEY and SMNVEV (reference sequence). The CDR3 extends over 16 amino acids.

The chain carries TRBV12-5 and TRBJ2-7, with D possibly matching TRBD2 (6 bases). The CDR3 runs 16 residues. Trimming removed 5 bases at V and 0 bases at J, with 17 bases between. Germline-derived CDR1 and CDR2 are LGHNT and FRNRAP. The CDR3 nucleotides are TGTGCTAGTGGTCCCGGGGCCCCCGGGAGCTCCTACGAGCAGTACTTC. Amino acids: CASGPGAPGSSYEQYF.

The CDR3 spells CASSAGAVSPGELFF. DNA of the CDR3: TGTGCCAGCAGTGCCGGTGCTGTCTCTCCCGGGGAGCTGTTTTTT. The chain joins TRBV2 to TRBJ2-2, with D uncertain. Deletions cut 4 bases from V and 6 bases from J, with 15 bases between. This CDR3 spans 15 amino acids. Per the germline V gene, CDR1 is SNHLY and CDR2 is FYNNEI. Complete variable domain (other parts from reference TRBV2 and TRBJ2-2): EPEVTQTPSHQVTQMGQEVILRCVPISNHLYFYWYRQILGQKVEFLVSFYNNEISEKSEIFDDQFSVERPDGSNFTLKIRSTKLEDSAMYFCASSAGAVSPGELFFGEGSRLTVL.

The chain combines TRBV5-6 with TRBJ2-7; tentative D call: TRBD1 (5 bases). Trimming cost V 3 bases and J 2 bases, with 12 bases left between them. From germline, CDR1 is SGHDT and CDR2 YYEEEE. The CDR3 extends over 14 amino acids. The DNA for the CDR3 is TGTGCCAGCAGCTCAATTCAGGGTCCCTACGAGCAGTACTTC. Amino acids: CASSSIQGPYEQYF.